This T cell receptor beta chain was identified in a study of T cell responses to AZD1222 COVID-19 vaccine. TCRdb's table, derived via immunoSEQ multiplex PCR, lists solely in-frame clones and lacks some. The sample lists under 200,000 clones; approximately 90% were seen once. A single count supports this clone. Its specificity is not known. Study-wide results and caveats: Increased Spike-specific TCR breadth and depth were observed after two AZD1222 doses.

V trimming: 1 base; J trimming: 7 bases; junction bases outside the gene matches: 9. This CDR3 region has 16 residues. Germline V gene lookup returns CDR1 LNHDA and CDR2 SQIVND (reference sequence). The sequencing here drew on peripheral blood, taken on day 0 of AZD1222 vaccination. The chain uses TRBV19 and TRBJ2-1, with 8 bases identical to TRBD2. The TCR comes from an adult in good health. The CDR3 is CASSIGPAGDRNEQFF. For the CDR3, the DNA is TGTGCCAGTAGTATAGGGCCAGCGGGAGACCGGAATGAGCAGTTCTTC.